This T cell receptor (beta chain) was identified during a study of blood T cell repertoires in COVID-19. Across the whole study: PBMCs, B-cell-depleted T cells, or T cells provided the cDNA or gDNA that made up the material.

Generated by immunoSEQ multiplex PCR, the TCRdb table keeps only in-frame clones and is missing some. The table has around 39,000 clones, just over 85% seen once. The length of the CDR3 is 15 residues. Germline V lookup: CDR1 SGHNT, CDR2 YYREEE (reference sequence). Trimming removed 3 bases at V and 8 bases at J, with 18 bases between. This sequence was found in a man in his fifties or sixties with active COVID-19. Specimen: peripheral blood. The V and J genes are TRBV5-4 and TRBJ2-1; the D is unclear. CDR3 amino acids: CASSWMGARVDEQFF. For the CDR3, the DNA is TGTGCCAGCAGCTGGATGGGCGCGAGAGTAGATGAGCAGTTCTTC. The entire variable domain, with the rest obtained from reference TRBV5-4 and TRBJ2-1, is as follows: ETGVTQSPTHLIKTRGQQVTLRCSSQSGHNTVSWYQQALGQGPQFIFQYYREEENGRGNFPPRFSGLQFPNYSSELNVNALELDDSALYLCASSWMGARVDEQFFGPGTRLTVL.